The 31 T cell receptor beta chains in this list originate from one sample, sequenced in a study of T-cell reconstitution after alpha-beta-depleted transplantation in children. This sample's TCRbeta library carried unique molecular identifier barcodes. Using its own MiXCR run on the PCR reads, TCRdb lists one record per CDR3 protein. This table has 500,000 to 600,000 distinct CDR3 sequences, roughly a quarter appearing once. The sample consisted of PBMCs, taken before TCRalphabeta/CD19-depleted stem cell transplant. These receptors all stem from a boy under two years old with Wiskott-Aldrich syndrome, due to receive a stem cell transplant.

The chain carries TRBV11-2 and TRBJ2-2; possible D gene TRBD2, 6 bases. The ends were cut back, 3 bases at V and 0 bases at J, with 14 bases in the middle. Germline V gives CDR1 SGHAT, CDR2 FQNNGV. The CDR3 covers 17 residues. CDR3 coding DNA: TGTGCCAGCAGCTTTGGTTTAGCGGAGGCGAACACCGGGGAGCTGTTTTTT. Amino acids: CASSFGLAEANTGELFF. The whole variable domain, remainder taken from reference TRBV11-2 and TRBJ2-2, is EAGVAQSPRYKIIEKRQSVAFWCNPISGHATLYWYQQILGQGPKLLIQFQNNGVVDDSQLPKDRFSAERLKGVDSTLKIQPAKLEDSAVYLCASSFGLAEANTGELFFGEGSRLTVL.

The rearrangement joins TRBV20-1 to TRBJ1-4; D not resolved. This CDR3 is 15 amino acids long. Trimming pared 3 bases from V and 1 base from J, leaving 12 bases between. Germline CDR1 DFQATT, CDR2 SNEGSKA (reference sequence). For the CDR3, the DNA is TGCAGTGCTAGGACCCAGTTCCTAACTAATGAAAAACTGTTTTTT. Its translation is CSARTQFLTNEKLFF.

The chain couples TRBV6-1 to TRBJ2-7, with 11 bases identical to TRBD2. CDR1 is MNHNS and CDR2 is SASEGT in the germline V gene. The CDR3 is made up of 15 amino acids. J lost 4 bases, V lost 6 bases, and 8 bases had no gene match. CDR3 DNA sequence: TGTGCCAGCAGAGGACTAGCGGGTTCCCTATACGAGCAGTACTTC. Translation: CASRGLAGSLYEQYF.

This clonotype was seen a few times. V is TRBV7-2 and J is TRBJ1-5; D gene unclear. V gave up 7 bases and J gave up 4 bases, with 8 bases separating them. Germline loops: CDR1 SGHTA, CDR2 FQGNSA. The CDR3 covers 12 residues. The CDR3 nucleotides are TGTGCCAGCACCCGGGATAATCAGCCCCAGCATTTT. Protein sequence: CASTRDNQPQHF.

The rearrangement uses TRBV5-1 and TRBJ2-7, with D perhaps matching TRBD1 (6 bases). Germline V gene lookup returns CDR1 SGHRS and CDR2 YFSETQ. This CDR3 comprises 15 residues. Trimming left V 0 bases short and J 0 bases short, with 10 bases between. The CDR3 nucleotides read TGCGCCAGCAGCTTGGGAATGACAGGCTCCTACGAGCAGTACTTC. Protein: CASSLGMTGSYEQYF.

The chain uses TRBV27 and TRBJ2-4, with 8 nucleotides matching TRBD2. Germline CDR1 and CDR2: MNHEY and SMNVEV (reference sequence). The CDR3 is 17 residues long. V lost 1 base to trimming and J lost 3 bases; unmatched junction nucleotides: 8. CDR3 protein: CASSLWGGRSGKNIQYF. CDR3 bases: TGTGCCAGCAGTTTATGGGGCGGGAGGAGCGGCAAAAACATTCAGTACTTC.

In regard to this clonotype: Compared with germline, one end of the junction differs, possibly owing to a read error. This rearrangement joins TRBV4-1 to TRBJ1-2; D is ambiguous. There are 14 residues in the CDR3. Germline V gene sequence: CDR1 MGHRA, CDR2 YSYEKL. In DNA form, the CDR3 reads TGCGCCAGCGGCCAAGTGGCTGCTAACTATGGCTACACCTTC. Translating it yields CASGQVAANYGYTF.

V and J are TRBV15 and TRBJ2-1, with D maybe TRBD2 (6 bases). This CDR3 contains 15 residues. Germline CDR1 is LNHNV and CDR2 is YYDKDF (reference sequence). The ends were cut back, 0 bases at V and 9 bases at J, with 15 bases in the middle. CDR3: CATSRELIGRGEQFF. The CDR3 coding sequence is TGTGCCACCAGCAGAGAACTCATTGGGCGGGGTGAGCAGTTCTTC.

V usage is TRBV7-2 and J usage is TRBJ1-1; TRBD1 matches at 8 bases. V was pared by 1 base and J by 4 bases, with 2 bases of the junction left unmatched. The V gene's germline CDR1 is SGHTA and CDR2 FQGNSA. This CDR3 is 14 amino acids long. CDR3 residues: CASSLVDRATEAFF. The CDR3 DNA follows: TGTGCCAGCAGCTTAGTGGACAGGGCCACTGAAGCTTTCTTT.

The chain combines TRBV11-2 with TRBJ2-1; the D gene is possibly TRBD2 (6 bases). V was shortened by 0 bases and J by 6 bases, with 12 bases between the two germline ends. The length of the CDR3 is 15 residues. Germline V lookup: CDR1 SGHAT, CDR2 FQNNGV. The CDR3 nucleotides read TGTGCCAGCAGCTTAGATGGCCTAGCGACCAATGAGCAGTTCTTC. Amino acid sequence: CASSLDGLATNEQFF. Combining the CDR3 with reference TRBV11-2 and TRBJ2-1 gives the whole variable domain EAGVAQSPRYKIIEKRQSVAFWCNPISGHATLYWYQQILGQGPKLLIQFQNNGVVDDSQLPKDRFSAERLKGVDSTLKIQPAKLEDSAVYLCASSLDGLATNEQFFGPGTRLTVL.

This chain links TRBV10-3 with TRBJ2-5; tentative D call: TRBD1 (5 bases). V lost 4 bases to trimming and J lost 5 bases, with 14 bases between them. The CDR3 totals 14 residues. CDR1 is ENHRY, CDR2 SYGVKD, per germline. CDR3 sequence: CAISGGRAKETQYF. The DNA for the CDR3 is TGTGCCATCAGTGGGGGCAGGGCGAAGGAGACCCAGTACTTC.

J is TRBJ1-4 and V is TRBV20-1; maybe TRBD1 (6 bases). V was pared by 2 bases and J by 7 bases, with 11 bases between. The CDR3 is made up of 13 amino acids. Germline V gene lookup returns CDR1 DFQATT and CDR2 SNEGSKA (reference sequence). The CDR3 DNA reads as TGCAGTGCTAGATTGCAGGGGAGTGAAAAACTGTTTTTT. The encoded protein is CSARLQGSEKLFF.

A few counts support this clonotype. This chain joins TRBV20-1 and TRBJ1-5; maybe TRBD1 (5 bases). V was pared by 6 bases and J by 7 bases, with 13 bases between. Germline assignment: CDR1 DFQATT and CDR2 SNEGSKA (reference sequence). This CDR3 comprises 12 residues. CDR3 sequence reads: CSAVRESQPQHF. For the CDR3, the DNA is TGCAGTGCCGTCAGGGAGAGCCAGCCCCAGCATTTT.

This clonotype was picked up a small number of times. The chain links TRBV7-2 to TRBJ1-1; possible D gene TRBD1, 5 bases. The CDR3 length is 13 residues. V shed 8 bases and J shed 4 bases, with 14 bases lying between them. Germline loops: CDR1 SGHTA, CDR2 FQGNSA. The CDR3 sequence is CASLPDRGTEAFF. The DNA for the CDR3 is TGTGCCAGCCTACCTGATAGGGGCACTGAAGCTTTCTTT.

Concerning this clonotype itself: The DNA is omitted, as the CDR3 cannot be located on it reliably, and the CDR3 follows TCRdb's listing. The V gene is TRBV6-5, the J gene TRBJ1-2. CDR1 MNHEY and CDR2 SVGAGI come from the germline V gene. The CDR3 is 13 amino acids long, termini counted. The CDR3 loop is CASSTSGLEGYTF.

This clonotype was observed a handful of times. The chain links TRBV24-1 to TRBJ2-7, with 10 nucleotides matching TRBD1. V was pared by 6 bases and J by 2 bases, with 3 bases of the junction left unmatched. The CDR3 contains 14 residues. In germline, CDR1 is KGHDR, CDR2 SFDVKD. CDR3 sequence reads: CATSRTGGTYEQYF. The DNA of the CDR3 is TGTGCCACCAGTCGGACAGGGGGGACCTACGAGCAGTACTTC.

CDR3 sequence: CASSLATGSNYGYTF. The CDR3 DNA sequence: TGTGCCAGCAGTTTAGCGACAGGTTCTAACTATGGCTACACCTTC. The chain has TRBV12-3 or TRBV12-4 and TRBJ1-2, with D possibly matching TRBD1 (6 bases). The germline V and J ends were trimmed by 0 bases and 0 bases, with 8 bases remaining between them. There are 15 residues in the CDR3.

A few counts support this clonotype. The chain combines TRBV20-1 with TRBJ2-7; D remains ambiguous. This CDR3 has 14 residues. The V gene lost 0 bases and the J gene lost 0 bases, with 9 bases spanning the gap. CDR1 and CDR2 from the germline V gene are DFQATT and SNEGSKA (reference sequence). CDR3 protein: CSARDVRYSYEQYF. As DNA, the CDR3 is TGCAGTGCTAGAGATGTCAGATACTCCTACGAGCAGTACTTC.

The chain combines TRBV5-1 with TRBJ2-7; 14 nucleotides line up with TRBD2. Looked up from germline, CDR1 is SGHRS and CDR2 is YFSETQ. V was clipped by 4 bases and J by 4 bases; unmatched bases: 4. The length of the CDR3 is 15 residues. The CDR3 DNA reads as TGCGCCAGCAGCGGGGGGACTAGCGGGAGTTACGAGCAGTACTTC. This encodes CASSGGTSGSYEQYF.

A few counts support this clonotype. The chain combines TRBV5-1 with TRBJ1-4; D remains unclear. The V end was cut by 0 bases, the J end by 10 bases, with 4 bases between. CDR1 and CDR2 from the germline V gene are SGHRS and YFSETQ. The CDR3 is 11 residues long. CDR3 DNA sequence: TGCGCCAGCAGCTTGGCCGGAAAACTGTTTTTT. Its translation: CASSLAGKLFF.

V usage is TRBV20-1 and J usage is TRBJ1-2; D perhaps matches TRBD1 (6 bases). The V end was cut by 2 bases, the J end by 2 bases, with 15 bases between. This CDR3 is 15 amino acids long. The germline CDR1 and CDR2 sequences are DFQATT and SNEGSKA (reference sequence). The CDR3 region is CSARPTGIKNYGYTF. As DNA, the CDR3 is TGCAGTGCTAGACCCACAGGGATCAAAAACTATGGCTACACCTTC.

The chain carries TRBV20-1 and TRBJ2-5; no clear D gene. This CDR3 contains 13 residues. Germline V CDR1 and CDR2: DFQATT, SNEGSKA (reference sequence). Trimming shortened V by 3 bases and J by 0 bases, and 8 bases separated the two germline ends. The chain's CDR3 is CSARLHYQETQYF. CDR3 coding DNA: TGCAGTGCTAGGCTCCATTACCAAGAGACCCAGTACTTC.

The chain uses TRBV21-1 and TRBJ2-1; the DNA was not compared with TRBD2, the D call given in the table. TRBV21-1 is a pseudogene segment. This CDR3 contains 18 residues. The CDR3 sequence: CASSTFPSLAEGGNEQFF. The CDR3, as DNA: TGTGCCAGCAGCACTTTCCCCAGCCTAGCGGAGGGGGGCAATGAGCAGTTCTTC.

This clonotype was observed a handful of times. The chain is built from TRBV15 and TRBJ2-3; D not certain. Germline CDR1 and CDR2: LNHNV and YYDKDF (reference sequence). V lost 3 bases and J 1 base, leaving 2 bases between the germline ends. The CDR3 extends over 12 amino acids. The CDR3 DNA follows: TGTGCCACCAGCAGGCGCACAGATACGCAGTATTTT. Translation: CATSRRTDTQYF.

In its sample, this clonotype was seen a few times. This chain links TRBV5-1 with TRBJ2-3, with TRBD2 identical over 14 bases. Germline CDR1 SGHRS, CDR2 YFSETQ. Unmatched junction bases numbered 10, after V lost 4 bases and J lost 6 bases. The CDR3 runs 17 residues. CDR3 amino acids: CASSPGLAGDGADTQYF. For the CDR3, the DNA is TGCGCCAGCAGCCCGGGACTAGCGGGAGATGGTGCCGATACGCAGTATTTT. The variable domain in full, with the rest retrieved from reference TRBV5-1 and TRBJ2-3, is KAGVTQTPRYLIKTRGQQVTLSCSPISGHRSVSWYQQTPGQGLQFLFEYFSETQRNKGNFPGRFSGRQFSNSRSEMNVSTLELGDSALYLCASSPGLAGDGADTQYFGPGTRLTVL.

The gene calls are TRBV7-9 and TRBJ2-1; 10 nucleotides align to TRBD2. This CDR3 contains 15 residues. V lost 7 bases, J lost 4 bases, and 7 bases stayed unmatched. CDR1 and CDR2 from the germline V gene are SEHNR and FQNEAQ (reference sequence). CDR3 DNA: TGTGCCAGCACCGTCCTACTAGCGGGATACAATGAGCAGTTCTTC. Protein: CASTVLLAGYNEQFF.

This clonotype was observed a handful of times. V is TRBV24-1 and J is TRBJ2-1; 8 nucleotides align to TRBD1. The CDR3 consists of 13 residues. After removal of 6 bases from V and 8 bases from J, the junction contained 5 bases not matched to a gene. Germline CDR1 reads KGHDR; CDR2 reads SFDVKD. This chain's CDR3 is CATSIDRGHEQFF. CDR3 coding DNA: TGTGCCACCAGTATTGACAGGGGACATGAGCAGTTCTTC.

This clonotype occurred many times. The chain recombines TRBV28 with TRBJ2-3; the match to TRBD2 covers 14 bases. CDR1 is MDHEN and CDR2 is SYDVKM in the germline V gene. J lost 5 bases, V lost 8 bases, and 6 bases had no gene match. This CDR3 spans 15 amino acids. The CDR3, as DNA: TGTGCCAGCGCCTTAGGACTAGCGGGAGGAGATACGCAGTATTTT. This gives the protein CASALGLAGGDTQYF.

This clonotype was counted only a few times. The chain is built from TRBV29-1 and TRBJ2-3; no definite D call. The V end was cut by 8 bases, the J end by 0 bases, with 21 bases between. Germline V gene data show CDR1 as SQVTM and CDR2 as ANQGSEA. The CDR3 contains 16 residues. Here the CDR3 reads CSFRIIDIQSTDTQYF. CDR3 nucleotides: TGCAGCTTTCGGATCATTGACATACAGAGCACAGATACGCAGTATTTT.

This rearrangement joins TRBV12-3 or TRBV12-4 to TRBJ2-3; 12 nucleotides agree with TRBD2. Germline trimming cut 6 bases from V and 5 bases from J; bases unmatched to any gene: 12. This CDR3 spans 17 amino acids. The CDR3 loop reads CASSSLAGGPFVDTQYF. The CDR3 DNA reads as TGTGCCAGCAGCTCCCTAGCGGGAGGGCCATTTGTAGATACGCAGTATTTT.

This clonotype was found a few times. J is TRBJ1-5 and V is TRBV7-2; no clear D. Germline V gene data show CDR1 as SGHTA and CDR2 as FQGNSA. CDR3 length: 17 amino acids. V dropped 1 base and J dropped 1 base, with 14 bases sitting between them. The CDR3 DNA sequence: TGTGCCAGCAGCTTAGGTCCATTTTCGGGGAGCAATCAGCCCCAGCATTTT. Its protein product is CASSLGPFSGSNQPQHF.